The rows below give T cell receptor beta chains drawn from one sample of a study of OX40 agonist ivuxolimab in advanced cancers. The repertoire was sequenced with immunoSEQ multiplex PCR; TCRdb's copy has only in-frame clones and lacks some. The sample includes tens of thousands of clones, roughly 89% seen only once; the top ten take 0.19%. Sequences were derived from CD4+ or CD8+ T cells sorted from blood, sampled in a trial of the OX40 agonist ivuxolimab. All receptors derive from an adult with an advanced solid tumor such as melanoma, head and neck, liver or kidney cancer. CDR3s include the opening cysteine and the closing phenylalanine or tryptophan. A D gene is named only where the DNA matches it firmly. Clone size is shown for a subset of rows, as once, few, many or a class of expanded clone.

clone size: NA
J gene: TRBJ1-1
D gene: NA
V gene: TRBV5-5
CDR3 DNA: TGTGCCAGCAGCTTGGCGAACACTGAAGCTTTCTTT
CDR3 protein: CASSLANTEAFF

clone size: NA
J gene: TRBJ2-3
D gene: NA
V gene: TRBV2
CDR3 DNA: TGTGCCAGCAGGAGGTCAGAGGGGATGGGTACGCAGTATTTT
CDR3 protein: CASRRSEGMGTQYF

clone size: few
J gene: TRBJ2-1
D gene: NA
V gene: TRBV15
CDR3 DNA: TGTGCCACCAGCAGAGGAGGAGGGGCGTACAATGAGCAGTTCTTC
CDR3 protein: CATSRGGGAYNEQFF

clone size: NA
J gene: TRBJ1-4
D gene: NA
V gene: TRBV15
CDR3 DNA: TGTGCCACCAGCAGAGATTTTGCTTCTGGGGGTTTTGAAAAACTGTTTTTT
CDR3 protein: CATSRDFASGGFEKLFF

clone size: NA
J gene: TRBJ1-1
D gene: NA
V gene: TRBV5-1
CDR3 DNA: TGCGCCAGCAGCTTGGCCGAGCTGGCTGAAGCTTTCTTT
CDR3 protein: CASSLAELAEAFF

clone size: NA
J gene: TRBJ2-5
D gene: NA
V gene: TRBV6-5
CDR3 DNA: TGTGCCAGCAGTCCGTCCACTACGATCCAAGAGACCCAGTACTTC
CDR3 protein: CASSPSTTIQETQYF

clone size: NA
J gene: TRBJ1-1
D gene: NA
V gene: TRBV28
CDR3 DNA: TGTGCCAGCAGATCCGCCTCGAACACTGAAGCTTTCTTT
CDR3 protein: CASRSASNTEAFF

clone size: once
J gene: TRBJ2-3
D gene: NA
V gene: TRBV5-1
CDR3 DNA: TGCGCCAGCAGCTTGGCGGTCCAGGGCGGCACAGATACGCAGTATTTT
CDR3 protein: CASSLAVQGGTDTQYF

clone size: NA
J gene: TRBJ1-2
D gene: NA
V gene: TRBV2
CDR3 DNA: TGTGCCAGCAGTGGGGACGGTAACGGCTACACCTTC
CDR3 protein: CASSGDGNGYTF

clone size: once
J gene: TRBJ2-2
D gene: NA
V gene: TRBV19
CDR3 DNA: TGTGCCAGTAGTAGGGTAATCACCGGGGAGCTGTTTTTT
CDR3 protein: CASSRVITGELFF

clone size: NA
J gene: TRBJ1-5
D gene: TRBD1
V gene: TRBV2
CDR3 DNA: TGTGCCAGCCACCAGGGGGGTAATCAGCCCCAGCATTTT
CDR3 protein: CASHQGGNQPQHF

clone size: NA
J gene: TRBJ1-1
D gene: TRBD1
V gene: TRBV10-3
CDR3 DNA: TGTGCCATCAGTTCCTACAGGGGCGTCAACACTGAAGCTTTCTTT
CDR3 protein: CAISSYRGVNTEAFF

clone size: NA
J gene: TRBJ1-5
D gene: TRBD1
V gene: TRBV7-9
CDR3 DNA: TGTGCCAGCAGCTTAGATCTCGACAGGGGGTTTGATCAGCCCCAGCATTTT
CDR3 protein: CASSLDLDRGFDQPQHF

clone size: NA
J gene: TRBJ2-1
D gene: NA
V gene: TRBV5-1
CDR3 DNA: TGCGCCAGCAGCGCACTTGGCAATGAGCAGTTCTTC
CDR3 protein: CASSALGNEQFF

clone size: NA
J gene: TRBJ1-1
D gene: NA
V gene: TRBV11-2
CDR3 DNA: TGTGCCAGCAGCTTAGAAGGTCCAGGGATGAACACTGAAGCTTTCTTT
CDR3 protein: CASSLEGPGMNTEAFF

clone size: NA
J gene: TRBJ1-3
D gene: NA
V gene: TRBV27
CDR3 DNA: TGTGCCAGCAGCTCTACAGGCGGTGGAAACACCATATATTTT
CDR3 protein: CASSSTGGGNTIYF

clone size: once
J gene: TRBJ1-2
D gene: NA
V gene: TRBV4-3
CDR3 DNA: TGCGCCAGCAGTCCCGAGGGGGGGGATGGCTACACCTTC
CDR3 protein: CASSPEGGDGYTF

clone size: once
J gene: TRBJ2-5
D gene: TRBD2
V gene: TRBV6-7
CDR3 DNA: TGTGCCAGCAGTTCGCGGACTAGCGATGGAGAGACCCAGTACTTC
CDR3 protein: CASSSRTSDGETQYF

clone size: few
J gene: TRBJ1-5
D gene: TRBD1
V gene: TRBV4-1
CDR3 DNA: TGCGCCAGCAGCCATGACCCGACAGGGAAGGGGCAGCCCCAGCATTTT
CDR3 protein: CASSHDPTGKGQPQHF

clone size: NA
J gene: TRBJ1-4
D gene: TRBD1
V gene: TRBV25-1
CDR3 DNA: TGTGCCAGCAGTGACCCAGGGACAGGGGGGGAAAAACTGTTTTTT
CDR3 protein: CASSDPGTGGEKLFF

clone size: NA
J gene: TRBJ1-2
D gene: NA
V gene: TRBV29-1
CDR3 DNA: TGCAGCTCGACCCGGGCCGCAGCCTATGGCTACACCTTC
CDR3 protein: CSSTRAAAYGYTF

clone size: NA
J gene: TRBJ2-5
D gene: NA
V gene: TRBV29-1
CDR3 DNA: TGCAGCGTTGAAACCCTGTCAGGGACCCAGTACTTC
CDR3 protein: CSVETLSGTQYF

clone size: NA
J gene: TRBJ2-7
D gene: TRBD2
V gene: TRBV5-8
CDR3 DNA: TGTGCCAGCAGCTTGGGTAGCGGGAGTAATTCCTACGAGCAGTACTTC
CDR3 protein: CASSLGSGSNSYEQYF

clone size: NA
J gene: TRBJ1-2
D gene: NA
V gene: TRBV2
CDR3 DNA: TGTGCCAGCAGCCGGACAGAGTATGGCTACACCTTC
CDR3 protein: CASSRTEYGYTF

clone size: NA
J gene: TRBJ2-3
D gene: NA
V gene: TRBV15
CDR3 DNA: TGTGCCACCAGCCACTTCCCCACAGATACGCAGTATTTT
CDR3 protein: CATSHFPTDTQYF

clone size: NA
J gene: TRBJ1-4
D gene: NA
V gene: TRBV15
CDR3 DNA: TGTGCCACCAGCAGAGGGATCACAGCAACTAATGAAAAACTGTTTTTT
CDR3 protein: CATSRGITATNEKLFF

clone size: NA
J gene: TRBJ2-1
D gene: TRBD2
V gene: TRBV11-3
CDR3 DNA: TGTGCCAGCAGCTCAGGACTAGCGGGGGAGGATGAGCAGTTCTTC
CDR3 protein: CASSSGLAGEDEQFF